The 15 T cell receptor beta chains given below trace back to one sample, sequenced in a study of T-cell reconstitution after alpha-beta-depleted transplantation in children. Library preparation (for TCRbeta) was performed with unique molecular identifiers. TCRdb recomputed calls from the PCR reads with MiXCR, one row per CDR3 protein. Of 580,000 or so distinct CDR3 sequences listed, 20% to 25% are singletons. The source was PBMCs, mostly from graft donor cells, collected 360 days after TCRalphabeta/CD19-depleted stem cell transplant. The receptors shown here come from a boy under two years old who had a stem cell transplant for acute myeloid leukemia, so the T cells may come from the graft donor.

This clonotype was detected a few times. The chain employs TRBV15 and TRBJ2-3; the D gene is possibly TRBD2 (5 bases). This CDR3 has 15 amino acids. The germline V gene encodes CDR1 LNHNV and CDR2 YYDKDF (reference sequence). V was clipped by 0 bases and J by 3 bases, with 10 bases between them. This CDR3 reads CATSRDRRTTDTQYF. The CDR3 DNA follows: TGTGCCACCAGCAGAGATCGGAGGACTACAGATACGCAGTATTTT.

This clonotype has a handful of counts. The V gene is TRBV3-1, the J gene TRBJ2-2; tentatively, D is TRBD2 (6 bases). Looked up from germline, CDR1 is LGHDT and CDR2 is YNNKEL (reference sequence). The CDR3 length is 17 residues. The ends were cut back, 0 bases at V and 4 bases at J, with 15 bases in the middle. CDR3 in DNA: TGTGCCAGCAGCCAAGATCAGCCGGGGGAGAGCACCGGGGAGCTGTTTTTT. Translating it yields CASSQDQPGESTGELFF.

This clonotype has just a few counts. This chain connects TRBV6-5 to TRBJ2-5; TRBD1 matches at 9 bases. The V gene's germline CDR1 is MNHEY and CDR2 SVGAGI. V was clipped by 1 base and J by 3 bases; unmatched bases: 6. The CDR3 has 16 amino acids. CDR3 protein: CASSYLTGQGEETQYF. The CDR3 DNA sequence: TGTGCCAGCAGTTACTTAACGGGACAGGGAGAAGAGACCCAGTACTTC.

The CDR3 nucleotides are TGCGCCAGCAGCTTGGCCCGGCTGGCAGCTGGGGCCAACGTCCTGACTTTC. It yields the protein CASSLARLAAGANVLTF. This sequence joins TRBV5-1 and TRBJ2-6; D is unresolved. Germline V CDR1 and CDR2: SGHRS, YFSETQ. Trimming shortened V by 0 bases and J by 2 bases, and 12 bases separated the two germline ends. This CDR3 spans 17 amino acids.

This chain links TRBV11-3 with TRBJ2-3; 9 bases match TRBD1. The CDR3 has 15 amino acids. The germline V gene encodes CDR1 SGHNT and CDR2 YENEEA. V was clipped by 5 bases and J by 6 bases; unmatched bases: 9. The CDR3: CASSDRDREGDTQYF. As DNA, the CDR3 is TGTGCCAGCAGCGACCGGGACAGGGAGGGCGATACGCAGTATTTT.

The J gene is TRBJ2-2, the V gene TRBV11-3, with D unresolved. The ends were cut back, 5 bases at V and 1 base at J, with 14 bases in the middle. Germline CDR1 reads SGHNT; CDR2 reads YENEEA. This CDR3 comprises 16 residues. The chain's CDR3 is CASSRRWGGNTGELFF. In DNA, the CDR3 is TGTGCCAGCAGCCGACGGTGGGGTGGGAACACCGGGGAGCTGTTTTTT.

This clonotype was found once. The rearrangement links TRBV20-1 to TRBJ2-5, with 7 bases identical to TRBD2. The CDR3 is 17 residues long. Trimming cost V 6 bases and J 1 base; bases outside gene matches: 17. The V gene's germline CDR1 is DFQATT and CDR2 SNEGSKA (reference sequence). CDR3 sequence: CSALPPGGFRGQETQYF. CDR3 sequence (DNA): TGCAGTGCCCTTCCCCCCGGGGGGTTTCGGGGCCAAGAGACCCAGTACTTC.

This clonotype was seen a single time. This sequence may be a read error, since a much larger clone differs from it by one base. A read error is likely, as this CDR3 ends without the conserved phenylalanine or tryptophan. The limits of the CDR3 on the DNA are not certain, so only TCRdb's listed CDR3 is given. The chain combines TRBV21-1 with TRBJ2-1. TRBV21-1 is a listed pseudogene. Counting both end residues, the CDR3 totals 11 amino acids. CDR3 protein: CASLARNEQFL.

The V gene is TRBV6-5, the J gene TRBJ1-5; TRBD1 is a possible D gene (5 bases). V shed 0 bases and J shed 3 bases, with 12 bases lying between them. The germline V gene encodes CDR1 MNHEY and CDR2 SVGAGI. The CDR3 consists of 16 residues. As DNA, the CDR3 is TGTGCCAGCAGTTACTCGAGCAGGGCGTACAATCAGCCCCAGCATTTT. This sequence encodes CASSYSSRAYNQPQHF.

In its sample, this clonotype was seen many times. The chain has TRBV28 and TRBJ2-3; 11 bases fit TRBD2. This CDR3 has 17 residues. In germline, CDR1 is MDHEN, CDR2 SYDVKM. The trim removed 5 bases at V and 3 bases at J, leaving 10 bases unmatched. CDR3 in DNA: TGTGCCAGCAGTCCGGGACTAGCGGTATTCGGTACAGATACGCAGTATTTT. It specifies CASSPGLAVFGTDTQYF.

Only a few counts were recorded for this clonotype. V usage is TRBV5-1 and J usage is TRBJ2-2; D may be TRBD2 (7 bases). The CDR3 sequence is 14 residues long. Deletions cut 9 bases from V and 4 bases from J, with 16 bases between. Germline-derived CDR1 and CDR2 are SGHRS and YFSETQ. CDR3 loop: CATEGGYGTGELFF. The DNA of the CDR3 is TGCGCCACCGAGGGGGGGTACGGCACCGGGGAGCTGTTTTTT.

This clonotype appeared a few times. The V call is TRBV7-2, the J call TRBJ1-2; 9 bases are a match to TRBD1. The CDR3 length is 15 residues. Per the germline V gene, CDR1 is SGHTA and CDR2 is FQGNSA. The trim removed 5 bases at V and 5 bases at J, leaving 9 bases unmatched. CDR3 amino acids: CASSDRDRVLYGYTF. CDR3 in DNA: TGTGCCAGCAGCGACCGGGACAGGGTATTATATGGCTACACCTTC.

The chain employs TRBV11-2 and TRBJ2-1, with D tentatively TRBD2 (5 bases). CDR3 length equals 15 residues. V dropped 5 bases and J dropped 4 bases, with 15 bases sitting between them. The germline gives CDR1 SGHAT, CDR2 FQNNGV. For the CDR3, the DNA is TGTGCCAGCAGCGTACCCATTACTAGTTACAATGAGCAGTTCTTC. Its protein product is CASSVPITSYNEQFF.

This clonotype has only a few counts. The chain links TRBV10-3 to TRBJ1-5, with D tentatively TRBD1 (5 bases). From germline, CDR1 is ENHRY and CDR2 SYGVKD. The CDR3 is made up of 15 amino acids. The V gene lost 4 bases and the J gene lost 6 bases, with 16 bases spanning the gap. The CDR3 here is CAISASDSERQPQHF. In nucleotides, the CDR3 is TGTGCCATCAGTGCCTCTGACAGTGAGCGTCAGCCCCAGCATTTT.

The V call is TRBV6-1, the J call TRBJ2-3; 9 positions agree with TRBD2. With 6 bases clipped from V and 4 bases from J, the junction kept 14 bases outside the gene matches. Germline loops: CDR1 MNHNS, CDR2 SASEGT. The CDR3 extends over 17 amino acids. CDR3 region: CASRPRYYSGGPDTQYF. CDR3 coding DNA: TGTGCCAGCAGACCCAGATACTATAGCGGGGGCCCAGATACGCAGTATTTT.